These 32 T cell receptor beta chains came from one sample sequenced in a study of CD8+ T cells in alopecia areata (dated by TCRdb to the late 2010s). The library was prepared using the immunoSEQ multiplex PCR assay. RNA was extracted from all samples and reverse transcribed into cDNA, which served as template for TCR sequencing. Held by TCRdb, this immuneACCESS table contains in-frame sequences only and omits some clones. Under half of the omission traces to an unresolved V gene where checked; the cause of the rest is unknown. The sample records fewer than 200,000 clones, approximately 65% of which are singletons. The ten largest make up 9.5% to 12% of the sample. This specimen's time point label, per the study, means: baseline before oral tofacitinib. The sample was CD8+ T cells sorted from blood, taken at week 0. The receptors here all came from a human donor with alopecia areata.

The chain links TRBV30 to TRBJ1-3; 7 nucleotides line up with TRBD1. Germline-derived CDR1 and CDR2 are GTSNPN and SVGIG (reference sequence). The CDR3 contains 16 residues. V shed 0 bases, J shed 4 bases, and the junction held 9 bases outside the gene matches. CDR3 nucleotides: TGTGCCTGGAGTGTGGGCACAGGGGCTCGCGGAAACACCATATATTTT. Its translation: CAWSVGTGARGNTIYF.

J is TRBJ1-2 and V is TRBV6-1; TRBD1 aligns across 7 bases. Germline CDR1 MNHNS, CDR2 SASEGT. The CDR3 extends over 14 amino acids. Trimming at V came to 4 bases and at J to 5 bases, leaving 7 bases not matched to a gene. Here the CDR3 DNA reads TGTGCCAGCAGTGCCGGACAGGAACGTTATGGCTACACCTTC. Amino acid sequence: CASSAGQERYGYTF.

The V gene is TRBV5-6, the J gene TRBJ1-1, with D possibly matching TRBD1 (5 bases). Germline CDR1 and CDR2: SGHDT and YYEEEE. CDR3 size: 14 residues. V was clipped by 3 bases and J by 4 bases, with 13 bases between them. CDR3 bases: TGTGCCAGCAGCTCGGCAGGGCGGGGCACTGAAGCTTTCTTT. Translation gives CASSSAGRGTEAFF.

CDR3 DNA: TGTGCCACCAGCAGATTTCAGGACAATGAGCAGTTCTTC. Its protein is CATSRFQDNEQFF. The V and J genes are TRBV15 and TRBJ2-1; D not certain. This CDR3 is 13 amino acids long. V was pared by 2 bases and J by 5 bases, with 7 bases between. Germline lookup yields CDR1 LNHNV and CDR2 YYDKDF (reference sequence).

DNA for the CDR3: TGTGCCAGCAGTCCTCGGGCCCTAGGGACCCATGGCTACACCTTC. This encodes CASSPRALGTHGYTF. The chain uses TRBV6-4 and TRBJ1-2; a weak D match, TRBD1 (5 bases). Germline lookup yields CDR1 MRHNA and CDR2 SNTAGT. The CDR3 runs to 15 residues. Deletions cut 5 bases from V and 6 bases from J, with 19 bases between.

The chain employs TRBV13 and TRBJ2-1, with 7 bases aligning to TRBD2. Germline V gene lookup returns CDR1 PRHDT and CDR2 FYEKMQ (reference sequence). V dropped 0 bases and J dropped 0; count of bases not matched to a gene: 2. This CDR3 contains 16 residues. CDR3 bases: TGTGCCAGCAGCTTAGGGGGCGGGGGCTCCTACAATGAGCAGTTCTTC. Its translation is CASSLGGGGSYNEQFF.

V and J are TRBV5-6 and TRBJ2-7; D ambiguous. CDR1 is SGHDT, CDR2 YYEEEE, per germline. V was trimmed by 2 bases and J by 3 bases, leaving 9 bases between them. The CDR3 runs 13 residues. The CDR3 DNA reads TGTGCCAGCAGCTTCGGATCAATCTACGAGCAGTACTTC. Amino acids: CASSFGSIYEQYF.

The rearrangement joins TRBV9 to TRBJ2-3, with a possible D match to TRBD2 (6 bases). Germline values: CDR1 SGDLS, CDR2 YYNGEE. V lost 3 bases and J 2 bases, leaving 19 bases between the germline ends. The CDR3 covers 17 residues. The DNA of the CDR3 is TGTGCCAGCAGCGCGGAGGGTCAGGGCTGGAACACAGATACGCAGTATTTT. Its translation: CASSAEGQGWNTDTQYF.

CDR3 loop: CASSEGETWETQYF. The CDR3 coding sequence is TGTGCCAGCAGTGAAGGGGAGACGTGGGAGACCCAGTACTTC. The chain recombines TRBV2 with TRBJ2-5; a weak D match, TRBD2 (5 bases). Looked up from germline, CDR1 is SNHLY and CDR2 is FYNNEI. Trimming left V 1 base short and J 5 bases short, with 11 bases between. This CDR3 region has 14 residues.

This clone was detected only once. CDR3 amino acids: CASSSSSREQYF. The CDR3 DNA reads as TGTGCCAGCAGCAGCAGCTCGAGGGAGCAGTACTTC. This rearrangement joins TRBV7-9 to TRBJ2-7; D ambiguous. The CDR3 totals 12 residues. The ends were cut back, 5 bases at V and 7 bases at J, with 12 bases in the middle. From germline, CDR1 is SEHNR and CDR2 FQNEAQ (reference sequence).

The gene calls are TRBV2 and TRBJ2-7, with 9 bases that match TRBD1. The CDR3 runs 14 residues. Trimming at V came to 6 bases and at J to 1 base, leaving 4 bases not matched to a gene. From germline, CDR1 is SNHLY and CDR2 FYNNEI. CDR3 nucleotides: TGTGCCAGCAGGGGACAGGGAGCGTCCTACGAGCAGTACTTC. This encodes CASRGQGASYEQYF.

This chain joins TRBV14 and TRBJ2-5; maybe TRBD1 (6 bases). The CDR3 extends over 13 amino acids. Trimming stripped 4 bases from V and 5 bases from J, with 11 bases between. The germline CDR1 and CDR2 sequences are SGHDN and FVKESK. CDR3 residues: CASSPRGRETQYF. The CDR3 nucleotides are TGTGCCAGCAGCCCCAGGGGCAGGGAGACCCAGTACTTC.

This chain links TRBV30 with TRBJ2-3, with 7 bases fitting TRBD2. Germline trimming cut 5 bases from V and 4 bases from J; bases unmatched to any gene: 6. CDR3 length: 13 residues. The V gene's germline CDR1 is GTSNPN and CDR2 SVGIG (reference sequence). CDR3 sequence reads: CAWGEGIPDTQYF. The CDR3 bases are TGTGCCTGGGGGGAGGGGATCCCAGATACGCAGTATTTT.

This chain uses TRBV19 with TRBJ2-2; D is unclear. Germline loops: CDR1 LNHDA, CDR2 SQIVND (reference sequence). CDR3 length: 14 residues. Trimming took off 3 bases at V and 3 bases at J, with 8 bases between the two ends. The CDR3 sequence: CASSIKAYTGELFF. In DNA form, the CDR3 reads TGTGCCAGTAGTATTAAAGCCTACACCGGGGAGCTGTTTTTT.

The chain joins TRBV10-1 to TRBJ2-1; weak D call: TRBD2 (6 bases). The V gene's germline CDR1 is WNHNN and CDR2 SYGVQD (reference sequence). V dropped 6 bases and J dropped 4 bases, with 16 bases sitting between them. CDR3 size: 15 residues. CDR3 region: CASSLSIAGYNEQFF. CDR3 in DNA: TGCGCCAGCAGCTTAAGTATTGCGGGGTACAATGAGCAGTTCTTC.

The rearrangement links TRBV29-1 to TRBJ2-2; unclear D gene. The CDR3 has 13 amino acids. Trimming took 5 bases from V and 7 from J, leaving 14 bases between them. Germline CDR1 reads SQVTM; CDR2 reads ANQGSEA. The CDR3 loop is CSVPSTSSGELFF. CDR3 nucleotide sequence: TGCAGCGTTCCGTCGACTTCCAGCGGGGAGCTGTTTTTT.

The rearrangement uses TRBV4-1 and TRBJ1-1; D is undetermined. CDR3 length equals 13 residues. Per the germline V gene, CDR1 is MGHRA and CDR2 is YSYEKL. Trimming took off 1 base at V and 8 bases at J, with 11 bases between the two ends. This CDR3 is CASSQAPSGEAFF. The CDR3 bases are TGCGCCAGCAGCCAAGCCCCGAGTGGGGAAGCTTTCTTT.

The chain is built from TRBV29-1 and TRBJ2-5; D gene uncertain. The CDR3 is 12 residues long. Deletions cut 0 bases from V and 4 bases from J, with 6 bases between. Per the germline V gene, CDR1 is SQVTM and CDR2 is ANQGSEA. The CDR3 loop is CSVEDQIETQYF. The DNA of the CDR3 is TGCAGCGTTGAAGATCAAATAGAGACCCAGTACTTC. The whole variable domain, filled in from reference TRBV29-1 and TRBJ2-5, reads SAVISQKPSRDICQRGTSLTIQCQVDSQVTMMFWYRQQPGQSLTLIATANQGSEATYESGFVIDKFPISRPNLTFSTLTVSNMSPEDSSIYLCSVEDQIETQYFGPGTRLLVL.

This chain uses TRBV11-3 with TRBJ2-3, with D maybe TRBD1 (6 bases). The CDR3 extends over 15 amino acids. The V end lost 4 bases, the J end lost 3 bases, and 14 bases lay between the germline ends. Looked up from germline, CDR1 is SGHNT and CDR2 is YENEEA. CDR3 region: CASSSPGQPTDTQYF. The CDR3 nucleotides read TGTGCCAGCAGCTCACCGGGACAACCTACAGATACGCAGTATTTT.

The gene calls are TRBV4-1 and TRBJ1-5, with TRBD1 matching 10 bases. CDR3 length: 18 amino acids. Germline CDR1 and CDR2: MGHRA and YSYEKL. With V trimmed by 4 bases and J by 9 bases, 18 bases remained unmatched. This chain's CDR3 is CASSLQVTDRGPEWPQHF. The CDR3 DNA reads TGCGCCAGCAGCCTTCAGGTTACTGACAGGGGGCCCGAATGGCCCCAGCATTTT.

This chain connects TRBV19 to TRBJ2-2; TRBD2 matches 9 bases. The ends lost 8 bases at V and 2 bases at J; junction bases unmatched: 6. From germline, CDR1 is LNHDA and CDR2 SQIVND (reference sequence). This CDR3 is 15 amino acids long. The CDR3 nucleotides are TGTGCCAGTGAGCGGGGGGAACTAAACACCGGGGAGCTGTTTTTT. Translation: CASERGELNTGELFF.

This rearrangement joins TRBV13 to TRBJ2-5; D is uncertain. The CDR3 extends over 12 amino acids. The V and J ends lost 4 bases and 5 bases respectively, with 8 bases between them. The germline V gene encodes CDR1 PRHDT and CDR2 FYEKMQ (reference sequence). The CDR3 sequence is CASSYNVETQYF. The CDR3 DNA sequence: TGTGCCAGCAGCTACAACGTTGAGACCCAGTACTTC.

This clone has only one observation. The rearrangement links TRBV7-9 to TRBJ1-2, with unresolved D. V was shortened by 5 bases and J by 8 bases, with 6 bases between the two germline ends. Germline assignment: CDR1 SEHNR and CDR2 FQNEAQ (reference sequence). The CDR3 has 10 residues. The CDR3 bases are TGTGCCAGCAGCCCCCCGGGCTACACCTTC. Amino acid sequence: CASSPPGYTF.

This clone was detected only once. This rearrangement joins TRBV6-1 to TRBJ2-7; TRBD1 agrees at 7 bases. With 4 bases clipped from V and 4 bases from J, the junction kept 1 base outside the gene matches. This CDR3 has 12 amino acids. Germline CDR1 reads MNHNS; CDR2 reads SASEGT. CDR3 protein: CASSGDSYEQYF. DNA for the CDR3: TGTGCCAGCAGTGGGGACAGTTACGAGCAGTACTTC.

This sequence joins TRBV29-1 and TRBJ1-1, with D uncertain. Trimming removed 6 bases from V and 1 base from J, with 18 bases in between. CDR1 is SQVTM, CDR2 ANQGSEA, per germline. The CDR3 extends over 15 amino acids. CDR3 amino acids: CSVSLPSLKNTEAFF. The CDR3 coding sequence is TGCAGCGTGAGTCTCCCGAGCCTTAAGAACACTGAAGCTTTCTTT.

The chain is built from TRBV2 and TRBJ1-2, with a tentative D call TRBD1 (6 bases). The CDR3 extends over 12 amino acids. The V gene lost 11 bases and the J gene lost 2 bases, with 12 bases spanning the gap. CDR1 is SNHLY, CDR2 FYNNEI, per germline. The CDR3: CAPVRGNYGYTF. The CDR3 DNA reads as TGTGCCCCGGTCAGGGGCAACTATGGCTACACCTTC.

This clone was counted a few times. The CDR3 bases are TGTGCCAGCAGCCAAACAGGGGGATTGGCAGATACGCAGTATTTT. Protein sequence: CASSQTGGLADTQYF. The chain recombines TRBV14 with TRBJ2-3; 8 nucleotides match TRBD1. J gave up 4 bases and V 2 bases, and 5 bases lay outside the gene matches. The CDR3 is 15 amino acids. Looked up from germline, CDR1 is SGHDN and CDR2 is FVKESK.

The chain joins TRBV15 to TRBJ2-1, with TRBD2 identical over 8 bases. CDR1 is LNHNV, CDR2 YYDKDF, per germline (reference sequence). Germline trimming cut 8 bases from V and 5 bases from J; bases unmatched to any gene: 8. The CDR3 totals 14 residues. CDR3 DNA: TGTGCCACCGGGACGGGGGGGCGGCACAATGAGCAGTTCTTC. Translating it yields CATGTGGRHNEQFF.

This clone was found a few times. V is TRBV4-1 and J is TRBJ1-6; no firm D call. Germline CDR1 reads MGHRA; CDR2 reads YSYEKL. Trimming cost V 1 base and J 7 bases, with 11 bases left between them. This CDR3 contains 15 residues. In DNA, the CDR3 is TGCGCCAGCAGCCAAGGTTTCTTAGGGAATTCACCCCTCCACTTT. It encodes CASSQGFLGNSPLHF.

V usage is TRBV15 and J usage is TRBJ1-5; the match to TRBD1 covers 9 bases. The CDR3 is 15 amino acids. Germline CDR1 LNHNV, CDR2 YYDKDF (reference sequence). Trimming at V came to 5 bases and at J to 0 bases, leaving 2 bases not matched to a gene. In DNA, the CDR3 is TGTGCCACCAGCGACAGGGGGTATAGCAATCAGCCCCAGCATTTT. This sequence encodes CATSDRGYSNQPQHF.

There are a few counts of this clone. The rearrangement uses TRBV19 and TRBJ2-5, with D uncertain. Trimming stripped 5 bases from V and 4 bases from J, with 14 bases between. The CDR3 extends over 14 amino acids. Germline lookup yields CDR1 LNHDA and CDR2 SQIVND (reference sequence). The CDR3 spells CASSGWAGAETQYF. The CDR3 DNA reads TGTGCCAGTAGTGGGTGGGCAGGAGCAGAGACCCAGTACTTC.

In this sample, this clone turned up a few times. The sample holds other DNA sequences that translate to the same CDR3. The chain joins TRBV29-1 to TRBJ2-2, with unresolved D. The CDR3 is 11 amino acids. Germline V CDR1 and CDR2: SQVTM, ANQGSEA. The germline V and J ends were trimmed by 4 bases and 3 bases, with 3 bases remaining between them. DNA of the CDR3: TGCAGCGTTGTAGACACCGGGGAGCTGTTTTTT. Amino acids: CSVVDTGELFF.